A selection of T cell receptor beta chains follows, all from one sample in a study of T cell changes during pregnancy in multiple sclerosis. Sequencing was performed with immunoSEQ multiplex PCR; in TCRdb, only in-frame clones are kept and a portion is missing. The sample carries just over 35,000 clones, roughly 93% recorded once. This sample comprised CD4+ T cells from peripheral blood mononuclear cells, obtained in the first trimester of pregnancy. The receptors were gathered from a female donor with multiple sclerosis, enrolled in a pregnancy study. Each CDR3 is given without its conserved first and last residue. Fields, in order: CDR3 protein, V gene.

cdr3_aa: AIKSGSTDTQY
v_call: TRBV10-3

cdr3_aa: ASGLVLAGQGSAAF
v_call: TRBV12-5

cdr3_aa: ATAGGGETQY
v_call: TRBV15

cdr3_aa: ASSLVSRDFHNEQF
v_call: TRBV5-1

cdr3_aa: ASSLVPGEGYEQY
v_call: TRBV5-1

cdr3_aa: ASSPPGGGTDTQY
v_call: TRBV5-1

cdr3_aa: ASSVNGAGELF
v_call: TRBV2

cdr3_aa: ASSWRGLHTGELF
v_call: TRBV27

cdr3_aa: AISPGTSDNEQF
v_call: TRBV10-3

cdr3_aa: ASIQDPAKNIQY
v_call: TRBV28

cdr3_aa: ASRGQGAKYEQY
v_call: TRBV27

cdr3_aa: SVEGDSSSYNEQF
v_call: TRBV29-1

cdr3_aa: ASSILAGGNEQF
v_call: TRBV19

cdr3_aa: ASSLNRGWANEQF
v_call: TRBV5-4

cdr3_aa: ASGYRGLGGELF
v_call: TRBV2

cdr3_aa: ASSLDGTYEQY
v_call: TRBV28

cdr3_aa: SVGGMRYNEQF
v_call: TRBV29-1

cdr3_aa: ASRRTSGHSYEQY
v_call: TRBV28

cdr3_aa: ASSNGRDQETQY
v_call: TRBV7-9

cdr3_aa: ASSQDNIAGKNTEAF
v_call: TRBV4-1

cdr3_aa: ASRPRDRAYEQY
v_call: TRBV2

cdr3_aa: ASEGSRDRGRDYGYT
v_call: TRBV7-9

cdr3_aa: ASSQEQTLSGTENTEAF
v_call: TRBV4-3

cdr3_aa: ASSEGSGLRETQY
v_call: TRBV6-1

cdr3_aa: SVGGGGNQPQH
v_call: TRBV29-1

cdr3_aa: ASSKTSGGSNEQF
v_call: TRBV7-2

cdr3_aa: ASSLTGGEQY
v_call: TRBV7-3

cdr3_aa: ASSVAGRNEKLF
v_call: TRBV6-1

cdr3_aa: ASHSSRDSEAF
v_call: TRBV2

cdr3_aa: ASSQDPVGAVQETQY
v_call: TRBV4-1

cdr3_aa: ASSRVAVTGELF
v_call: TRBV19

cdr3_aa: ASSPGLVEQF
v_call: TRBV11-2

cdr3_aa: ASSQDRGDYEQY
v_call: TRBV4-3

cdr3_aa: ASSMGGARNEQF
v_call: TRBV19

cdr3_aa: ASVALTGGAAGELF
v_call: TRBV5-1

cdr3_aa: ASSLSEGTSEKGTQY
v_call: TRBV4-1

cdr3_aa: ASGLVQNTGELF
v_call: TRBV12-5

cdr3_aa: ASSVGQGLYEQY
v_call: TRBV9

cdr3_aa: ASSHRTDVTDTQY
v_call: TRBV7-8

cdr3_aa: ASRLGGTGNTIY
v_call: TRBV5-1

cdr3_aa: ASKPTYSYGYT
v_call: TRBV2